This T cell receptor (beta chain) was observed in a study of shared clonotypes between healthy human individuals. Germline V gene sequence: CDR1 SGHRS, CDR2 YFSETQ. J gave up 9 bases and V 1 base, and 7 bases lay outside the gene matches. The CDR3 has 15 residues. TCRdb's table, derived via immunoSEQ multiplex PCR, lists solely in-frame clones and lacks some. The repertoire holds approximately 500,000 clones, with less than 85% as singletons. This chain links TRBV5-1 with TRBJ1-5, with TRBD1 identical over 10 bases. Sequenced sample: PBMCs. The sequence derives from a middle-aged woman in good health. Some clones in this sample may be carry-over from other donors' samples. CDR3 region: CASSLTGQGDLPQHF. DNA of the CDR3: TGCGCCAGCAGCTTGACCGGACAGGGGGATTTGCCCCAGCATTTT.